The 32 T cell receptor beta chains below all came from one sample that was sequenced in a study of blood T cell repertoires in COVID-19. Assay: immunoSEQ multiplex PCR; the TCRdb copy retains only in-frame clones and omits some. The profile shows over 130,000 clones, about four fifths of them singletons. Sequenced: peripheral blood. The receptors shown here come from a man between 25 and 39 years old with COVID-19, enrolled during active disease.

V and J are TRBV9 and TRBJ1-1, with 7 bases lining up with TRBD1. The CDR3 has 12 residues. Trimming at V came to 3 bases and at J to 7 bases, leaving 3 bases not matched to a gene. CDR1 and CDR2 (germline): SGDLS, YYNGEE. The chain's CDR3 is CASSARDSEAFF. For the CDR3, the DNA is TGTGCCAGCAGCGCCCGGGACAGTGAAGCTTTCTTT.

The gene calls are TRBV30 and TRBJ1-5, with D possibly being TRBD1 (6 bases). The CDR3 runs 13 residues. Germline CDR1 and CDR2: GTSNPN and SVGIG (reference sequence). V lost 0 bases to trimming and J lost 7 bases, with 10 bases between them. CDR3 residues: CAWSVQGGQPQHF. The CDR3 DNA follows: TGTGCCTGGAGTGTACAGGGAGGGCAGCCCCAGCATTTT.

The chain uses TRBV6-6 and TRBJ1-6; TRBD1 matches at 8 bases. J gave up 14 bases and V 6 bases, and 12 bases lay outside the gene matches. The V gene's germline CDR1 is MNHNY and CDR2 SVGAGI (reference sequence). This CDR3 is built from 14 residues. The CDR3 loop is CASRTPGQVFTLHF. Here the CDR3 DNA reads TGTGCCAGCAGAACACCGGGACAGGTGTTTACCCTCCACTTT.

The genes are TRBV28 and TRBJ1-2, with 8 bases fitting TRBD1. The CDR3 is made up of 13 amino acids. The V and J ends lost 6 bases and 8 bases, in that order; junction bases with no gene match: 8. In germline, CDR1 is MDHEN, CDR2 SYDVKM. In nucleotides, the CDR3 is TGTGCCAGCAGGTGGACAGGGTCGAGGGGCTACACCTTC. It encodes CASRWTGSRGYTF.

The genes are TRBV12-5 and TRBJ2-7, with 10 bases aligning to TRBD1. V gave up 5 bases and J gave up 4 bases; unmatched junction bases: 5. The germline V gene encodes CDR1 LGHNT and CDR2 FRNRAP. This CDR3 contains 14 residues. The CDR3: CASGPRDRGYEQYF. CDR3 in DNA: TGTGCTAGTGGTCCCCGGGACAGGGGTTACGAGCAGTACTTC.

The J gene is TRBJ1-5, the V gene TRBV29-1; D not certain. Trimming shortened V by 4 bases and J by 4 bases, and 14 bases separated the two germline ends. The CDR3 runs 14 residues. Germline CDR1 SQVTM, CDR2 ANQGSEA. CDR3 sequence (DNA): TGCAGCGTTGTCGAGTCGGGTCCAAATCAGCCCCAGCATTTT. It yields the protein CSVVESGPNQPQHF.

The V gene is TRBV3-1 (or the pseudogene TRBV3-2), the J gene TRBJ2-1; D uncertain. Germline lookup yields CDR1 LGHDT and CDR2 YNNKEL (reference sequence). The CDR3 extends over 12 amino acids. The V and J ends lost 1 base and 6 bases respectively, with 4 bases between them. CDR3: CASSQVVNEQFF. DNA for the CDR3: TGTGCCAGCAGCCAAGTCGTCAATGAGCAGTTCTTC.

The CDR3 bases are TGTGCCAGCCACGAGGGGGCAGGTGGCTACACCTTC. Translation: CASHEGAGGYTF. The V and J genes are TRBV18 and TRBJ1-2, with 7 bases identical to TRBD1. The germline gives CDR1 KGHSH, CDR2 LQKENI. The junction had 7 bases not matched to a gene; V was cut back by 8 bases and J by 7 bases. This CDR3 has 12 amino acids.

CDR3 amino acids: CASSRDRLNEQFF. In DNA form, the CDR3 reads TGTGCCAGCAGCAGGGACAGGCTTAATGAGCAGTTCTTC. V is TRBV3-1 (or the pseudogene TRBV3-2) and J is TRBJ2-1; TRBD1 aligns across 8 bases. Trimming took 5 bases from V and 7 from J; bases not matched to a gene: 4. CDR1 is LGHDT and CDR2 is YNNKEL in the germline V gene (reference sequence). The CDR3 runs 13 residues.

The J gene is TRBJ2-7, the V gene TRBV18; TRBD2 agrees at 8 bases. CDR1 is KGHSH and CDR2 is LQKENI in the germline V gene. Trimming took 3 bases from V and 2 from J; bases not matched to a gene: 18. The CDR3 covers 19 residues. The CDR3 sequence is CASSPNVGLAGTWAYEQYF. DNA of the CDR3: TGTGCCAGCTCACCGAATGTCGGATTAGCGGGAACCTGGGCCTACGAGCAGTACTTC. Full variable domain (outside the CDR3, taken from reference TRBV18 and TRBJ2-7): NAGVMQNPRHLVRRRGQEARLRCSPMKGHSHVYWYRQLPEEGLKFMVYLQKENIIDESGMPKERFSAEFPKEGPSILRIQQVVRGDSAAYFCASSPNVGLAGTWAYEQYFGPGTRLTVT.

V gene TRBV27 combines with J gene TRBJ1-5; D might be TRBD1 (6 bases). This CDR3 region has 14 residues. Trimming cost V 6 bases and J 3 bases, with 12 bases left between them. CDR1 and CDR2 from the germline V gene are MNHEY and SMNVEV (reference sequence). DNA of the CDR3: TGTGCCAGCAGGGGAGGGGGGGACAATCAGCCCCAGCATTTT. Protein sequence: CASRGGGDNQPQHF.

This sequence joins TRBV15 and TRBJ2-4; D is unresolved. Looked up from germline, CDR1 is LNHNV and CDR2 is YYDKDF (reference sequence). V was trimmed by 2 bases and J by 6 bases, leaving 8 bases between them. The CDR3 consists of 13 residues. Written as DNA, the CDR3 is TGTGCCACCAGCAGACCAGATTTAAACATTCAGTACTTC. It translates to CATSRPDLNIQYF.

This rearrangement joins TRBV4-1 to TRBJ1-5, with 7 bases matching TRBD1. Trimming cost V 1 base and J 3 bases; bases outside gene matches: 3. Germline CDR1 reads MGHRA; CDR2 reads YSYEKL. CDR3 length: 15 residues. CDR3 amino acids: CASSQVQGPNQPQHF. The DNA of the CDR3 is TGCGCCAGCAGCCAAGTACAGGGGCCCAATCAGCCCCAGCATTTT.

The V gene is TRBV10-3, the J gene TRBJ2-5, with 7 positions matching TRBD1. Unmatched junction bases numbered 5, after V lost 6 bases and J lost 1 base. The CDR3 has 14 residues. Germline V CDR1 and CDR2: ENHRY, SYGVKD. The CDR3 coding sequence is TGTGCCATCAGGTCCTCAGGGGGCCAAGAGACCCAGTACTTC. Its translation is CAIRSSGGQETQYF.

J is TRBJ2-1 and V is TRBV19; 10 bases align to TRBD2. The trim removed 4 bases at V and 0 bases at J, leaving 6 bases unmatched. CDR1 and CDR2 from the germline V gene are LNHDA and SQIVND (reference sequence). The length of the CDR3 is 17 residues. CDR3 DNA: TGTGCCAGTAGTACATCCGCTAGCGGGAGCTCCTACAATGAGCAGTTCTTC. Protein product: CASSTSASGSSYNEQFF.

V and J are TRBV5-5 and TRBJ1-3; no reliable D call. The CDR3 is made up of 12 amino acids. Germline assignment: CDR1 SGHKS and CDR2 YYEKEE (reference sequence). Trimming took off 4 bases at V and 1 base at J, with 3 bases between the two ends. CDR3 sequence: CASSVSGNTIYF. CDR3 coding DNA: TGTGCCAGCAGCGTATCTGGAAACACCATATATTTT.

The rearrangement uses TRBV10-3 and TRBJ1-2, with D hard to call. This CDR3 region has 13 residues. CDR1 ENHRY and CDR2 SYGVKD come from the germline V gene. Trimming cost V 7 bases and J 3 bases, with 12 bases left between them. CDR3: CAITPGLDYGYTF. CDR3 nucleotides: TGTGCCATCACGCCGGGTCTTGACTATGGCTACACCTTC.

This sequence joins TRBV2 and TRBJ2-1, with D hard to call. CDR1 is SNHLY and CDR2 is FYNNEI in the germline V gene. The CDR3 extends over 15 amino acids. Trimming shortened V by 8 bases and J by 0 bases, and 14 bases separated the two germline ends. CDR3 amino acids: CASVSEASSYNEQFF. The DNA for the CDR3 is TGTGCCAGCGTTAGTGAGGCTAGCTCCTACAATGAGCAGTTCTTC.

This chain links TRBV5-1 with TRBJ2-7; TRBD2 agrees at 11 bases. Germline V gene lookup returns CDR1 SGHRS and CDR2 YFSETQ. The CDR3 has 15 amino acids. The ends lost 3 bases at V and 7 bases at J; junction bases unmatched: 9. The CDR3 reads CASSWNLAGGEEQYF. CDR3 coding DNA: TGCGCCAGCAGCTGGAATTTAGCGGGAGGGGAAGAGCAGTACTTC.

In its sample, this clone was seen a few times. V usage is TRBV2 and J usage is TRBJ1-6, with 8 bases fitting TRBD1. The J segment lost 7 bases and the V segment lost 7 bases, leaving 12 bases of the junction unmatched. This CDR3 contains 16 residues. Looked up from germline, CDR1 is SNHLY and CDR2 is FYNNEI. Written as DNA, the CDR3 is TGTGCCAGCATCAGGGACAGGAGTATCACGAATTCACCCCTCCACTTT. This sequence encodes CASIRDRSITNSPLHF.

The chain combines TRBV7-2 with TRBJ2-5, with 8 nucleotides matching TRBD2. Trimming cost V 6 bases and J 3 bases; bases outside gene matches: 3. Germline CDR1 SGHTA, CDR2 FQGNSA. This CDR3 comprises 13 residues. CDR3 loop: CASSRTSKETQYF. The CDR3 DNA follows: TGTGCCAGCAGTCGGACTAGCAAAGAGACCCAGTACTTC.

In the case of this clone: The sample contains more than one DNA sequence encoding this CDR3. This rearrangement joins TRBV2 to TRBJ1-2; a weak D match, TRBD1 (5 bases). Per germline, CDR1 SNHLY and CDR2 FYNNEI. V was clipped by 5 bases and J by 1 base, with 8 bases between them. The CDR3 sequence is 13 residues long. CDR3 loop: CASSPDSNYGYTF. In nucleotides, the CDR3 is TGTGCCAGCAGTCCCGACAGTAACTATGGCTACACCTTC. The full variable domain, with the rest looked up from reference TRBV2 and TRBJ1-2, is EPEVTQTPSHQVTQMGQEVILRCVPISNHLYFYWYRQILGQKVEFLVSFYNNEISEKSEIFDDQFSVERPDGSNFTLKIRSTKLEDSAMYFCASSPDSNYGYTFGSGTRLTVV.

The V gene is TRBV28, the J gene TRBJ1-3, with 9 bases aligning to TRBD1. The J segment lost 3 bases and the V segment lost 1 base, leaving 4 bases of the junction unmatched. The CDR3 has 16 residues. Germline-derived CDR1 and CDR2 are MDHEN and SYDVKM. The CDR3 reads CASSLFTGGSGNTIYF. The CDR3 DNA follows: TGTGCCAGCAGTTTATTTACAGGGGGCAGTGGAAACACCATATATTTT.

The chain combines TRBV5-8 with TRBJ1-1, with D tentatively TRBD1 (5 bases). Germline lookup yields CDR1 SGHTS and CDR2 YDEGEE. Trimming cost V 0 bases and J 8 bases, with 8 bases left between them. This CDR3 is built from 12 residues. CDR3 in amino acids: CASSLVAGEAFF. The CDR3 DNA reads TGTGCCAGCAGCTTGGTCGCAGGGGAAGCTTTCTTT.

V gene TRBV9 combines with J gene TRBJ2-7, with D hard to call. CDR3 size: 16 residues. The germline V and J ends were trimmed by 0 bases and 6 bases, with 19 bases remaining between them. Germline loops: CDR1 SGDLS, CDR2 YYNGEE. Here the CDR3 reads CASSVDADPQTREQYF. In DNA, the CDR3 is TGTGCCAGCAGCGTAGACGCAGACCCCCAGACACGCGAGCAGTACTTC.

V is TRBV3-1 (or the pseudogene TRBV3-2) and J is TRBJ1-1; D is undetermined. This CDR3 has 14 residues. V shed 1 base and J shed 1 base, with 7 bases lying between them. CDR1 and CDR2 from the germline V gene are LGHDT and YNNKEL (reference sequence). CDR3 sequence: CASSQGVANTEAFF. DNA of the CDR3: TGTGCCAGCAGCCAAGGCGTCGCGAACACTGAAGCTTTCTTT.

V is TRBV4-1 and J is TRBJ2-1; D may be TRBD1 (7 bases). Germline lookup yields CDR1 MGHRA and CDR2 YSYEKL. The CDR3 sequence is 16 residues long. Trimming shortened V by 1 base and J by 10 bases, and 20 bases separated the two germline ends. CDR3: CASSQGRGPSIREQFF. The CDR3 coding sequence is TGCGCCAGCAGCCAAGGGAGGGGGCCTTCTATTCGGGAGCAGTTCTTC.

This chain links TRBV3-1 (or the pseudogene TRBV3-2) with TRBJ1-5; 8 bases line up with TRBD1. The CDR3 is 16 amino acids. V was pared by 0 bases and J by 6 bases, with 7 bases of the junction left unmatched. Per germline, CDR1 LGHDT and CDR2 YNNKEL (reference sequence). The CDR3 loop is CASSQDSGQGPQPQHF. In DNA form, the CDR3 reads TGTGCCAGCAGCCAAGATTCAGGACAGGGCCCTCAGCCCCAGCATTTT.

This clone was counted a single time. The chain couples TRBV3-1 (or the pseudogene TRBV3-2) to TRBJ1-2, with 7 bases that match TRBD1. Trimming at V came to 6 bases and at J to 3 bases, leaving 4 bases not matched to a gene. The CDR3 runs to 13 residues. The germline V gene has CDR1 LGHDT and CDR2 YNNKEL (reference sequence). CDR3 bases: TGTGCCAGCAGAGACACAGGGGACTATGGCTACACCTTC. This gives the protein CASRDTGDYGYTF.

V and J are TRBV19 and TRBJ1-5, with D possibly TRBD1 on 6 matching bases. Deletions cut 5 bases from V and 4 bases from J, with 15 bases between. The CDR3 extends over 15 amino acids. CDR1 is LNHDA, CDR2 SQIVND, per germline (reference sequence). CDR3 sequence (DNA): TGTGCCAGTAGTTTATTGGAGACAGGTAATCAGCCCCAGCATTTT. It translates to CASSLLETGNQPQHF.

This chain links TRBV14 with TRBJ2-7; tentative D call: TRBD2 (5 bases). CDR1 and CDR2 from the germline V gene are SGHDN and FVKESK. The V gene lost 3 bases and the J gene lost 3 bases, with 15 bases spanning the gap. CDR3 length: 15 amino acids. The CDR3 region is CASSQAVGSFYEQYF. CDR3 sequence (DNA): TGTGCCAGCAGCCAGGCGGTGGGGAGCTTCTACGAGCAGTACTTC.

V usage is TRBV7-2 and J usage is TRBJ2-7; TRBD1 agrees at 8 bases. This CDR3 contains 14 residues. Germline CDR1 is SGHTA and CDR2 is FQGNSA. The ends lost 4 bases at V and 4 bases at J; junction bases unmatched: 6. The DNA for the CDR3 is TGTGCCAGCAGCTCGCGGACAGGGAGTTACGAGCAGTACTTC. This translates into CASSSRTGSYEQYF.